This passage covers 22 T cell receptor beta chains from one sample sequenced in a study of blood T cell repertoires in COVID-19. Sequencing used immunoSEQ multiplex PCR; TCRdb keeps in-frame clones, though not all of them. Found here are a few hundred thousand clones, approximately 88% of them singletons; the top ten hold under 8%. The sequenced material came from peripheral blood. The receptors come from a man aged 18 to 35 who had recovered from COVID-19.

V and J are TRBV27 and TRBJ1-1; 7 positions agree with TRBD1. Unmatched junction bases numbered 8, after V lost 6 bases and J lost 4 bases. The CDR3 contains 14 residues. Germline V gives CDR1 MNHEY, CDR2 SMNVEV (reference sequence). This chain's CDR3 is CASSLQGVLTEAFF. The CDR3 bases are TGTGCCAGCAGCCTCCAGGGGGTTCTCACTGAAGCTTTCTTT.

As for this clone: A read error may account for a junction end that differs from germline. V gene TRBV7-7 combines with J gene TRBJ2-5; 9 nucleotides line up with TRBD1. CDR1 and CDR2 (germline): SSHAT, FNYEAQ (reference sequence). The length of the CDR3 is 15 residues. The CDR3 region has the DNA TGTGCTAGCAGCCGACAGGGGGGGTACCAAGAGACCCAGTACTTC. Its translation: CASSRQGGYQETQYF.

CDR3 DNA sequence: TGTGCCAGCAGCCCCAGTCCAGGGGGCGCGCGGCAGCCCCAGCATTTT. Translated: CASSPSPGGARQPQHF. This chain links TRBV7-2 with TRBJ1-5, with 8 positions matching TRBD1. This CDR3 has 16 amino acids. In germline, CDR1 is SGHTA, CDR2 FQGNSA. Trimming at V came to 5 bases and at J to 7 bases, leaving 13 bases not matched to a gene.

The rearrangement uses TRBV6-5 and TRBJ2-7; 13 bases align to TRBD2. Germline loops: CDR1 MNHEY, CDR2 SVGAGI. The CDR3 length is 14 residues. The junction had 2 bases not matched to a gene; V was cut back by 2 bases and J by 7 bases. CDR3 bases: TGTGCCAGCAGTTACGGACTAGCGGGAGTTGAGCAGTACTTC. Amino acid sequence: CASSYGLAGVEQYF.

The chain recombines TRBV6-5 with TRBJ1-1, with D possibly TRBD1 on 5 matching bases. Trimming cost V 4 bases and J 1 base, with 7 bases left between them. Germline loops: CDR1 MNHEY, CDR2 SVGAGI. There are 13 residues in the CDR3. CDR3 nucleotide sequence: TGTGCCAGCAGTTTTGGACAGAACACTGAAGCTTTCTTT. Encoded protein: CASSFGQNTEAFF.

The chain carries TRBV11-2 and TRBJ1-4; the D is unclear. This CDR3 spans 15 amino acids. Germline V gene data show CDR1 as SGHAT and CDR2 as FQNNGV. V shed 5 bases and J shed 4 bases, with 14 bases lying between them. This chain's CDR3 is CASSPLSGHNEKLFF. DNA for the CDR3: TGTGCCAGCAGCCCCCTTTCGGGTCATAATGAAAAACTGTTTTTT. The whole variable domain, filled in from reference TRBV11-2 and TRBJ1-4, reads EAGVAQSPRYKIIEKRQSVAFWCNPISGHATLYWYQQILGQGPKLLIQFQNNGVVDDSQLPKDRFSAERLKGVDSTLKIQPAKLEDSAVYLCASSPLSGHNEKLFFGSGTQLSVL.

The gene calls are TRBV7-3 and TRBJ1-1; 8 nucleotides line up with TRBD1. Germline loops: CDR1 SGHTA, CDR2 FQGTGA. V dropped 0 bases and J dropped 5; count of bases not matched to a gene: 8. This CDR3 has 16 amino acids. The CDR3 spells CASSLTQTGVGTEAFF. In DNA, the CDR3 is TGTGCCAGCAGCTTAACCCAGACAGGGGTAGGGACTGAAGCTTTCTTT.

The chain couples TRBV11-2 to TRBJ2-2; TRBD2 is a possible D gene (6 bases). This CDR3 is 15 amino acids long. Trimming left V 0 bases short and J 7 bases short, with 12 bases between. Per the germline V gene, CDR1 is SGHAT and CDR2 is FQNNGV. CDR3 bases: TGTGCCAGCAGCTTAGATCCCGGGGGTGGCGGGGAGCTGTTTTTT. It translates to CASSLDPGGGGELFF.

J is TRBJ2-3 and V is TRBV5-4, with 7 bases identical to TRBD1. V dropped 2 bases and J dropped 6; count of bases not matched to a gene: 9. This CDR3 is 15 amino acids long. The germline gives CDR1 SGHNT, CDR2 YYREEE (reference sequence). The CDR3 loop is CASSFGTALGDTQYF. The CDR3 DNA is TGTGCCAGCAGCTTTGGGACAGCCCTTGGGGATACGCAGTATTTT.

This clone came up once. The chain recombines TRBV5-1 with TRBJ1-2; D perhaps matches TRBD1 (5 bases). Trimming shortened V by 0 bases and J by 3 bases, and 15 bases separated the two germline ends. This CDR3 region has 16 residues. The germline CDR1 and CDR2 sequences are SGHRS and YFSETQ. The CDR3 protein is CASSLVPDSSYYGYTF. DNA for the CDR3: TGCGCCAGCAGCTTGGTCCCAGACAGCTCCTACTATGGCTACACCTTC.

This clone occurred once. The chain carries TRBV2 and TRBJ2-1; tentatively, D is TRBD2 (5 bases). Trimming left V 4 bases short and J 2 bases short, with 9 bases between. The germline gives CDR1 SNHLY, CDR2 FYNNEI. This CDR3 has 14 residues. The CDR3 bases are TGTGCCAGCAGTGGGGAGCGAACCTACAATGAGCAGTTCTTC. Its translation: CASSGERTYNEQFF.

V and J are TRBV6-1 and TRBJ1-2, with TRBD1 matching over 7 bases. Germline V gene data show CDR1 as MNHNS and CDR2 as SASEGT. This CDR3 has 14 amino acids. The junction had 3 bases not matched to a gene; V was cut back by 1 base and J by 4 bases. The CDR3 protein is CASSEGPGGYGYTF. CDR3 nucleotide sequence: TGTGCCAGCAGTGAAGGCCCAGGGGGCTATGGCTACACCTTC.

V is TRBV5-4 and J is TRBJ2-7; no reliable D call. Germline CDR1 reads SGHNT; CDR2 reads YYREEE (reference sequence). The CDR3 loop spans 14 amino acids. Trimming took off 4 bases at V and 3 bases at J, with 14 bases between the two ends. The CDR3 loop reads CASSHPGQVYEQYF. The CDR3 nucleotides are TGTGCCAGCAGCCACCCAGGTCAGGTCTACGAGCAGTACTTC.

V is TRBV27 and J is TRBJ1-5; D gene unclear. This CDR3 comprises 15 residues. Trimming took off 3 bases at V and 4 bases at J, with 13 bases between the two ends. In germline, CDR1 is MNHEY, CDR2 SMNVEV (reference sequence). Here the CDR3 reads CASSFSNRHNQPQHF. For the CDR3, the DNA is TGTGCCAGCAGTTTCTCCAACAGACATAATCAGCCCCAGCATTTT.

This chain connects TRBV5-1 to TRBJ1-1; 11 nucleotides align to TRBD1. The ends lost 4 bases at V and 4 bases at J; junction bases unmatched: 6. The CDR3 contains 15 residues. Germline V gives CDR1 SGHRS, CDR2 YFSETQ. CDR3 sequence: CASSRTGGAGTEAFF. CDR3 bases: TGCGCCAGCAGCAGGACAGGGGGCGCGGGCACTGAAGCTTTCTTT.

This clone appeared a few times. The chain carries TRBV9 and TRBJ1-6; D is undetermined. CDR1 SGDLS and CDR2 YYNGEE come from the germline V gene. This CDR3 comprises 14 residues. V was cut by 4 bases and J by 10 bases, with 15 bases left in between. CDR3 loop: CASSPPGMGSPLHF. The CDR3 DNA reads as TGTGCCAGCAGCCCCCCGGGGATGGGGTCACCCCTCCACTTT.

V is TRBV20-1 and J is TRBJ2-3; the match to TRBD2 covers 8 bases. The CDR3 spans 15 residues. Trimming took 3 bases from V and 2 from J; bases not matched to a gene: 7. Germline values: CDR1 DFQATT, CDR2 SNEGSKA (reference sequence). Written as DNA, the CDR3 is TGCAGTGCTAGTCAGGTAGCGGGACCCACAGATACGCAGTATTTT. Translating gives CSASQVAGPTDTQYF.

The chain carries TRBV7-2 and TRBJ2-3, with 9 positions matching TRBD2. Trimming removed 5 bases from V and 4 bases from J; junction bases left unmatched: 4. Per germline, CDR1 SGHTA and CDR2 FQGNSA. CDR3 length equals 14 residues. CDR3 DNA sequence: TGTGCCAGCAGCGCAGGGACTAGCCCAGATACGCAGTATTTT. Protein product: CASSAGTSPDTQYF.

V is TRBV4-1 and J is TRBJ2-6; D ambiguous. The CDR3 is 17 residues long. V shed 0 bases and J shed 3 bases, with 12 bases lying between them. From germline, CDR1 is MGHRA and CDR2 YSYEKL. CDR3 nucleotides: TGCGCCAGCAGCCAAGATATGCCGCTCGGTGGGGCCAACGTCCTGACTTTC. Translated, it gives CASSQDMPLGGANVLTF.

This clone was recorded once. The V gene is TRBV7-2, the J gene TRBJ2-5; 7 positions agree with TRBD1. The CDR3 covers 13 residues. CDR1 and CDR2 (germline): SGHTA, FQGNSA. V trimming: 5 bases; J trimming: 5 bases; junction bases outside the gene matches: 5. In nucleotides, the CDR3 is TGTGCCAGCAGCCGGGGACAGCTTGAGACCCAGTACTTC. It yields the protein CASSRGQLETQYF.

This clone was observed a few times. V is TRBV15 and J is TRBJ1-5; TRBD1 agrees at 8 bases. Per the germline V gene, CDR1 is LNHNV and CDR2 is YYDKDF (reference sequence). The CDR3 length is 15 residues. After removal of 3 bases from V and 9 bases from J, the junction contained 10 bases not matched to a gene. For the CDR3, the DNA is TGTGCCACCAGCAGTGGGGAGACCACAGGGGGGCCCCAGCATTTT. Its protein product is CATSSGETTGGPQHF.

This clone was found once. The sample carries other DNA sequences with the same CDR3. The CDR3 spells CASSQGGNTEAFF. CDR3 DNA sequence: TGTGCCAGCAGCCAAGGAGGGAACACTGAAGCTTTCTTT. The J gene is TRBJ1-1, the V gene TRBV9, with D unclear. Germline CDR1 is SGDLS and CDR2 is YYNGEE. V lost 4 bases to trimming and J lost 1 base, with 8 bases between them. This CDR3 is 13 amino acids long.